This T cell receptor beta chain originates from a study of T cell repertoires in cytomegalovirus infection (dated by TCRdb to between 2018 and 2021). Context from the whole study: Recently identified HLA-C-restricted CMV epitopes, whose presentation resists viral immunomodulation, were targeted by peptide stimulations together with well-studied HLA-B-restricted epitopes. Donor HLA type was relevant to the analysis, as public TCR beta signatures indicated carriage of CMV infection together with the matching HLA type.

The research as a whole found: The ex vivo response was dominated by HLA-C-restricted CMV-specific TCR beta clonotypes, and the single most frequent clonotype in two of eight donors was supplied by these HLA-C-restricted clonotypes. Cumulative frequency of public TCR beta family members discriminated carriers of CMV infection plus the relevant HLA type in this cohort and an independent approximately 370-donor cohort.

As for this clonotype: Its binding antigen is unknown. No base-level quality is on record; no much larger clone is a single base apart.

The treatment or condition label on this specimen signifies: in vitro stimulation with specific CMV peptide epitopes to enrich CMV-specific T cells. Data came from an Illumina HiSeq 1500. Using fastp at Q25 and MiXCR, TCRdb reprocessed the public reads and kept productive beta chains. When rows share a CDR3 protein, they turn into one entry using the most common DNA and genes. The sample table contains 310,000 or so distinct CDR3 sequences; only one count was recorded for just under 25% of them. More than 10% of the sample goes to the ten largest clones. From its cysteine to its phenylalanine, the CDR3 spans 14 amino acids. The sequence is cut down to CDR3 DNA, 42 bases in frame from base 1. The germline V gene (reference sequence) gives CDR1 as DFQATT and CDR2 as SNEGSKA. V is shortened by 6 bases, J by 3 bases, and the region joining them spans 17 bases.

The source material was cultured PBMCs, sampled from culture after CMV antigen stimulation. The V and J genes are TRBV20-1 and TRBJ2-5; tentative D gene TRBD2, with 7 bases matching. This sequence was found in a human donor in good health (CMV status not recorded). Some clones in this sample may be carry-over from other donors' samples. DNA sequence: TGCAGTGCCACTAGGGGGGCGGGAGAAGAGACCCAGTACTTC. This is translated as CSATRGAGEETQYF.